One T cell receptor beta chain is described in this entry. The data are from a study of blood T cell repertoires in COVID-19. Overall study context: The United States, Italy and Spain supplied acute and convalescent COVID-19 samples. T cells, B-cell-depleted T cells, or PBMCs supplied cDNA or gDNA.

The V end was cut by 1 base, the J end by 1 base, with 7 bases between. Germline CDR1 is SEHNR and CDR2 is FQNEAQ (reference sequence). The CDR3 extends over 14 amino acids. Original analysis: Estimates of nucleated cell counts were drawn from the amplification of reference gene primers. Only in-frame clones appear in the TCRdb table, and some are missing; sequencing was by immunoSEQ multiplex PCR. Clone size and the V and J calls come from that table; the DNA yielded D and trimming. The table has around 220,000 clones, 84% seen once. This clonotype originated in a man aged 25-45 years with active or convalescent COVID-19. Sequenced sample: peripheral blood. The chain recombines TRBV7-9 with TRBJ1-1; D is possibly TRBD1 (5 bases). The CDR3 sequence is CASSLDRRNTEAFF. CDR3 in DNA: TGTGCCAGCAGCTTAGACAGGAGGAACACTGAAGCTTTCTTT.